The 32 T cell receptor beta chains below all came from one sample that was sequenced in a study of T cells in Graves' hyperthyroidism and ophthalmopathy. From RNA transcripts, TCR beta CDR3 regions were amplified. The TCR CDR3 first-round RT-PCR relied on the HTBI primer set. Each CDR3 protein gets one entry after TCRdb re-called the multiplex PCR reads with MiXCR. The table has about 400,000 distinct CDR3 sequences, under 15% seen once. The sequenced material came from blood. The receptors here all came from a woman in her 30s with Graves' hyperthyroidism.

This clonotype was picked up many times. The chain couples TRBV28 to TRBJ2-1; 15 positions match TRBD2. J was trimmed by 7 bases and V by 1 base; bases with no gene match: 5. This CDR3 spans 17 amino acids. The germline CDR1 and CDR2 sequences are MDHEN and SYDVKM. CDR3 nucleotide sequence: TGTGCCAGCAGTTTATTAGGGACTAGCGGGAGGCCAAATGAGCAGTTCTTC. As protein: CASSLLGTSGRPNEQFF.

V is TRBV27 and J is TRBJ2-6; 9 bases are shared with TRBD1. The CDR3 sequence is 16 residues long. V lost 5 bases and J lost 0; bases outside the gene matches: 2. In germline, CDR1 is MNHEY, CDR2 SMNVEV (reference sequence). The CDR3 loop is CASSLTGGSGANVLTF. The CDR3 coding sequence is TGTGCCAGCAGTCTGACAGGGGGCTCTGGGGCCAACGTCCTGACTTTC.

This clonotype was seen ten or more times. This rearrangement joins TRBV20-1 to TRBJ2-1; D not certain. Germline V gives CDR1 DFQATT, CDR2 SNEGSKA (reference sequence). The CDR3 is 11 amino acids. Trimming took 2 bases from V and 15 from J, leaving 14 bases between them. CDR3 sequence (DNA): TGCAGTGCTAGACCCCCTCCGAACCCGTTCTTC. Its translation is CSARPPPNPFF.

This clonotype has ten or more counts. The CDR3 coding sequence is TGTGCCAGCAGTTCTCGCGGGAGGGCCATTTACGAGCAGTACTTC. Residues: CASSSRGRAIYEQYF. This chain uses TRBV28 with TRBJ2-7, with 9 bases that match TRBD2. CDR1 is MDHEN and CDR2 is SYDVKM in the germline V gene. V trimming: 4 bases; J trimming: 4 bases; junction bases outside the gene matches: 8. The CDR3 extends over 15 amino acids.

This clonotype was recorded many times. The gene calls are TRBV29-1 and TRBJ2-5; 7 bases agree with TRBD2. With 0 bases clipped from V and 4 bases from J, the junction kept 8 bases outside the gene matches. The CDR3 is 15 residues long. CDR1 and CDR2 (germline): SQVTM, ANQGSEA. CDR3 loop: CSVEERERMGETQYF. For the CDR3, the DNA is TGCAGCGTTGAAGAGCGGGAGAGGATGGGAGAGACCCAGTACTTC.

In its sample, this clonotype was seen a few times. V is TRBV12-3 or TRBV12-4 and J is TRBJ2-5, with D hard to call. V was trimmed by 2 bases and J by 0 bases, leaving 10 bases between them. CDR3 length: 15 amino acids. The CDR3 protein is CASSLISTNQETQYF. The CDR3 nucleotides are TGTGCCAGCAGTTTAATTTCGACGAACCAAGAGACCCAGTACTTC.

Regarding this clonotype: A clone one base away is much larger, so this may be a read error. The rearrangement joins TRBV2 to TRBJ2-7; 12 bases fit TRBD2. Trimming cost V 6 bases and J 2 bases; bases outside gene matches: 5. Germline V gene lookup returns CDR1 SNHLY and CDR2 FYNNEI. The CDR3 is 15 amino acids. CDR3 in DNA: TGTGCCAGCAGGGAGGGACTAGCGGGCGCCTACGAGCAGTACTTC. Translation: CASREGLAGAYEQYF.

This clonotype showed up many times. The chain has TRBV3-1 and TRBJ1-2; D remains unclear. CDR1 LGHDT and CDR2 YNNKEL come from the germline V gene (reference sequence). Trimming pared 1 base from V and 8 bases from J, leaving 14 bases between. CDR3 size: 14 residues. CDR3 nucleotides: TGTGCCAGCAGCCAAGGGCAGGCGGTGGAGGGCTACACCTTC. Translating it yields CASSQGQAVEGYTF.

Many counts were recorded for this clonotype. The genes are TRBV7-9 and TRBJ2-1; 7 nucleotides agree with TRBD2. Germline-derived CDR1 and CDR2 are SEHNR and FQNEAQ (reference sequence). This CDR3 is 13 amino acids long. The ends lost 1 base at V and 9 bases at J; junction bases unmatched: 3. The CDR3 DNA reads TGTGCCAGCAGCTTAGGGACTAGGGGTGAGCAGTTCTTC. Its protein product is CASSLGTRGEQFF.

This clonotype was counted only a few times. Given the absence of the conserved phenylalanine or tryptophan at the CDR3 end, a read error is likely. The rearrangement uses TRBV3-1 and TRBJ2-1; possible D gene TRBD1, 5 bases. The ends were cut back, 4 bases at V and 6 bases at J, with 10 bases in the middle. Germline V gene sequence: CDR1 LGHDT, CDR2 YNNKEL (reference sequence). The CDR3 sequence is 13 residues long. The CDR3 is CASSRYRTNEQFI. The CDR3 bases are TGTGCCAGCAGCCGATACAGGACCAATGAGCAGTTCATC.

This clonotype was seen a handful of times. The chain uses TRBV20-1 and TRBJ1-5; 7 nucleotides align to TRBD1. Unmatched junction bases numbered 11, after V lost 0 bases and J lost 3 bases. The CDR3 runs 17 residues. Germline V gene data show CDR1 as DFQATT and CDR2 as SNEGSKA (reference sequence). The CDR3 DNA sequence: TGCAGTGCTAGAGACGCTTCACTACAGGGGTCCAATCAGCCCCAGCATTTT. The encoded protein is CSARDASLQGSNQPQHF.

This clonotype has at least ten counts. This chain links TRBV5-1 with TRBJ1-1; unclear D gene. This CDR3 comprises 14 residues. Germline values: CDR1 SGHRS, CDR2 YFSETQ. Between the trimmed V and J ends, which lost 6 bases and 1 base, there was a span of 13 bases. CDR3 residues: CASTAGVTNTEAFF. The CDR3, as DNA: TGCGCCAGCACCGCCGGGGTGACGAACACTGAAGCTTTCTTT.

Many counts were recorded for this clonotype. The chain has TRBV9 and TRBJ2-7, with 8 positions matching TRBD1. The CDR3 contains 14 residues. CDR1 and CDR2 from the germline V gene are SGDLS and YYNGEE. Losses at the gene ends were 4 bases for V and 6 bases for J; bases not matched to a gene: 9. CDR3 in amino acids: CASSSRDRTSEQYF. The CDR3 bases are TGTGCCAGCAGCTCCAGGGACAGGACCTCCGAGCAGTACTTC.

This clonotype was seen at least ten times. The chain employs TRBV20-1 and TRBJ2-5, with D possibly being TRBD1 or TRBD2 (5 bases each). This CDR3 spans 16 amino acids. Trimming removed 5 bases from V and 4 bases from J, with 23 bases in between. CDR1 is DFQATT, CDR2 SNEGSKA, per germline (reference sequence). The CDR3, as DNA: TGCAGTGCTTCCCCAATTACCGGGACCCCGGGAGAGACCCAGTACTTC. Amino acids: CSASPITGTPGETQYF.

This sequence joins TRBV7-9 and TRBJ1-1; 7 nucleotides agree with TRBD1. V lost 2 bases to trimming and J lost 6 bases; unmatched junction nucleotides: 6. The CDR3 is made up of 14 amino acids. Looked up from germline, CDR1 is SEHNR and CDR2 is FQNEAQ (reference sequence). The CDR3 sequence: CASSLQGGLAEAFF. DNA of the CDR3: TGTGCCAGCAGCTTACAGGGGGGATTGGCTGAAGCTTTCTTT.

Regarding this clonotype: This clone may be a read error of a much larger clone one base away. The chain employs TRBV5-4 and TRBJ1-1; 7 bases are shared with TRBD1. Looked up from germline, CDR1 is SGHNT and CDR2 is YYREEE (reference sequence). This CDR3 comprises 12 residues. The CDR3 sequence is CANSTTGSEAFF. CDR3 nucleotides: TGTGCCAACAGCACGACAGGGTCTGAAGCTTTCTTT.

The chain uses TRBV15 and TRBJ2-7; 9 positions agree with TRBD2. The CDR3 runs to 15 residues. The germline V gene encodes CDR1 LNHNV and CDR2 YYDKDF (reference sequence). Trimming cost V 5 bases and J 6 bases; bases outside gene matches: 11. CDR3 bases: TGTGCCACCAGCGAAACACGCGGGAGGGCCGGCGAGCAGTACTTC. Amino acid sequence: CATSETRGRAGEQYF.

This clonotype showed up many times. This sequence joins TRBV12-3 or TRBV12-4 and TRBJ1-1, with D perhaps matching TRBD1 (5 bases). The CDR3 is 13 residues long. V lost 7 bases to trimming and J lost 4 bases, with 13 bases between them. CDR3 loop: CASTSGMGTEAFF. CDR3 DNA sequence: TGTGCCAGCACCTCAGGGATGGGCACTGAAGCTTTCTTT.

In this sample, this clonotype turned up many times. V usage is TRBV12-3 or TRBV12-4 and J usage is TRBJ2-2, with TRBD1 matching over 12 bases. The CDR3 loop spans 15 amino acids. V dropped 6 bases and J dropped 6; count of bases not matched to a gene: 5. The CDR3 nucleotides are TGTGCCAGCAGACCCGGGACAGGGGGCCCCGGGGAGCTGTTTTTT. Translated: CASRPGTGGPGELFF.

This clonotype was observed a single time. Possible read error: a much larger clone is one base away. The rearrangement uses TRBV24-1 and TRBJ2-3; 12 bases are a match to TRBD2. CDR3 length equals 19 residues. Trimming took 2 bases from V and 2 from J; bases not matched to a gene: 10. Germline values: CDR1 KGHDR, CDR2 SFDVKD. The DNA of the CDR3 is TGTGCCACCAGTGATTCGGGGCCGACTAGCGGGGGACACACAGATACGCAGTATTTT. It encodes CATSDSGPTSGGHTDTQYF.

This clonotype was observed many times. The rearrangement joins TRBV20-1 to TRBJ1-4; perhaps TRBD1 as D (5 bases). The CDR3 sequence is 17 residues long. The V gene lost 5 bases and the J gene lost 5 bases, with 24 bases spanning the gap. CDR1 is DFQATT and CDR2 is SNEGSKA in the germline V gene (reference sequence). The CDR3 nucleotides are TGCAGTGCTGCCGGGACTAAGGGCATGACCTCCAATGAAAAACTGTTTTTT. Residues: CSAAGTKGMTSNEKLFF.

In its sample, this clonotype was seen a few times. This chain joins TRBV24-1 and TRBJ2-3; a weak D match, TRBD2 (6 bases). There are 11 residues in the CDR3. Per germline, CDR1 KGHDR and CDR2 SFDVKD. The V end lost 9 bases, the J end lost 5 bases, and 8 bases lay between the germline ends. CDR3 bases: TGTGCCACCGCCGGGGGAGATACGCAGTATTTT. Translating it yields CATAGGDTQYF.

The chain has TRBV6-5 and TRBJ2-3; 7 nucleotides match TRBD2. The CDR3 covers 15 residues. The junction had 2 bases not matched to a gene; V was cut back by 2 bases and J by 0 bases. Germline CDR1 reads MNHEY; CDR2 reads SVGAGI. The CDR3: CASSYASGSTDTQYF. The DNA of the CDR3 is TGTGCCAGCAGTTACGCTAGCGGTAGCACAGATACGCAGTATTTT.

This clonotype was found many times. This chain joins TRBV30 and TRBJ2-7; 13 bases fit TRBD2. The CDR3 extends over 14 amino acids. CDR1 GTSNPN and CDR2 SVGIG come from the germline V gene (reference sequence). Trimming took 3 bases from V and 6 from J; bases not matched to a gene: 5. The CDR3 is CAWSAGLAGSEQYF. The CDR3 DNA is TGTGCCTGGAGCGCGGGACTAGCGGGATCCGAGCAGTACTTC. Complete variable domain (other parts from reference TRBV30 and TRBJ2-7): SQTIHQWPATLVQPVGSPLSLECTVEGTSNPNLYWYRQAAGRGLQLLFYSVGIGQISSEVPQNLSASRPQDRQFILSSKKLLLSDSGFYLCAWSAGLAGSEQYFGPGTRLTVT.

The chain combines TRBV2 with TRBJ2-1; 10 nucleotides match TRBD2. This CDR3 has 14 amino acids. J gave up 9 bases and V 8 bases, and 10 bases lay outside the gene matches. The V gene's germline CDR1 is SNHLY and CDR2 FYNNEI. The DNA for the CDR3 is TGTGCCAGCGGCCGAGGGTTAGCGGGAGGTGAGCAGTTCTTC. Translated: CASGRGLAGGEQFF.

This clonotype was observed a few times. The chain combines TRBV20-1 with TRBJ2-2; D is possibly TRBD1 (5 bases). CDR3 length equals 13 residues. The V gene's germline CDR1 is DFQATT and CDR2 SNEGSKA (reference sequence). V lost 1 base to trimming and J lost 7 bases, with 10 bases between them. The CDR3 loop is CSARVPGFGELFF. Here the CDR3 DNA reads TGCAGTGCTAGAGTTCCAGGGTTCGGGGAGCTGTTTTTT.

This chain joins TRBV24-1 and TRBJ2-3, with D hard to call. The CDR3 covers 15 residues. CDR1 is KGHDR, CDR2 SFDVKD, per germline. Trimming pared 1 base from V and 3 bases from J, leaving 10 bases between. CDR3 region: CATSDFLWGTDTQYF. For the CDR3, the DNA is TGTGCCACCAGTGATTTCCTCTGGGGTACAGATACGCAGTATTTT.

This clonotype was seen many times. The V and J genes are TRBV9 and TRBJ2-3; 12 bases are a match to TRBD2. The CDR3 has 16 residues. The germline V gene has CDR1 SGDLS and CDR2 YYNGEE. With V trimmed by 4 bases and J by 6 bases, 9 bases remained unmatched. This CDR3 reads CASSPRTSGMTDTQYF. The CDR3 DNA follows: TGTGCCAGCAGCCCCCGGACTAGCGGGATGACGGATACGCAGTATTTT.

This clonotype was counted many times. The genes are TRBV6-6 and TRBJ2-3, with 8 nucleotides matching TRBD2. The CDR3 consists of 15 residues. Losses at the gene ends were 0 bases for V and 3 bases for J; bases not matched to a gene: 2. Germline V gene sequence: CDR1 MNHNY, CDR2 SVGAGI (reference sequence). The CDR3, as DNA: TGTGCCAGCAGTTACTCTAGCGGGATTACAGATACGCAGTATTTT. Its protein is CASSYSSGITDTQYF.

This clonotype was counted at least ten times. This chain uses TRBV30 with TRBJ1-1; the match to TRBD1 covers 7 bases. J gave up 2 bases and V 3 bases, and 6 bases lay outside the gene matches. Looked up from germline, CDR1 is GTSNPN and CDR2 is SVGIG (reference sequence). This CDR3 region has 14 residues. The CDR3 loop is CAWSIGQENTEAFF. The CDR3 nucleotides read TGTGCCTGGAGCATAGGACAGGAAAACACTGAAGCTTTCTTT.

This clonotype was picked up a small number of times. The V and J genes are TRBV5-6 and TRBJ1-5; TRBD1 aligns across 9 bases. The ends lost 1 base at V and 2 bases at J; junction bases unmatched: 4. This CDR3 comprises 16 residues. CDR1 SGHDT and CDR2 YYEEEE come from the germline V gene. CDR3 coding DNA: TGTGCCAGCAGCTTGTTTACAGGGGGCGGCAATCAGCCCCAGCATTTT. Protein product: CASSLFTGGGNQPQHF. Full variable domain (outside the CDR3, taken from reference TRBV5-6 and TRBJ1-5): DAGVTQSPTHLIKTRGQQVTLRCSPKSGHDTVSWYQQALGQGPQFIFQYYEEEERQRGNFPDRFSGHQFPNYSSELNVNALLLGDSALYLCASSLFTGGGNQPQHFGDGTRLSIL.

The chain has TRBV19 and TRBJ2-1; D not certain. CDR3 length equals 16 residues. Trimming removed 0 bases from V and 6 bases from J, with 15 bases in between. The germline V gene encodes CDR1 LNHDA and CDR2 SQIVND (reference sequence). The chain's CDR3 is CASSIDEDVPGNEQFF. The DNA of the CDR3 is TGTGCCAGTAGTATAGACGAGGACGTACCCGGCAATGAGCAGTTCTTC.